This T cell receptor beta chain appears in the sequencing data of a study of blood T cell repertoires in COVID-19. At the level of the study: The United States, Italy and Spain were the sources of the acute and convalescent COVID-19 samples. In each case, the material was cDNA or gDNA derived from T cells, B-cell-depleted T cells, or PBMCs.

Trimming stripped 6 bases from V and 6 bases from J, with 10 bases between. The CDR3 contains 12 residues. Germline CDR1 reads SEHNR; CDR2 reads FQNEAQ (reference sequence). In the original workflow: Amplification of reference gene primers was used by the study to estimate nucleated cell counts. Data came from immunoSEQ multiplex PCR; TCRdb stores just in-frame clones and leaves some out. V and J calls and clone size follow that table, whereas D and trimming were derived from the DNA. The data show under 200,000 clones, about 90% seen once. The chain recombines TRBV7-9 with TRBJ2-3; no firm D call. Sequencing used peripheral blood. The TCR comes from a man in his 60s with active or convalescent COVID-19. CDR3 in DNA: TGTGCCAGCAGGGGCCCTGGCGATACGCAGTATTTT. It specifies CASRGPGDTQYF.